The 21 T cell receptor beta chains below come from one sample, sequenced in a study of blood T cell repertoires in COVID-19 (dated by TCRdb to about 2020). The library came from the immunoSEQ multiplex PCR assay. The table comes from immuneACCESS by way of TCRdb, which keeps in-frame sequences with V and J called. Part of the clones is missing from these tables; in studies checked, under half for an unresolved V gene and the rest for unknown reasons. The sample has a few hundred thousand clones on record, around 88% of them singletons. The top ten hold about 7.1% of the sample. What was sequenced was peripheral blood. All receptors come from a woman aged 55 to 70 with COVID-19, enrolled during active disease.

This chain joins TRBV5-1 and TRBJ2-3; D perhaps matches TRBD2 (7 bases). With 0 bases removed from V and 2 bases from J, the gap between germline ends came to 13 bases. This CDR3 is 16 amino acids long. Germline V gene lookup returns CDR1 SGHRS and CDR2 YFSETQ. The CDR3 DNA is TGCGCCAGCAGCTTGGTGGCCGGGGGGCCCACAGATACGCAGTATTTT. Residues: CASSLVAGGPTDTQYF.

V usage is TRBV2 and J usage is TRBJ2-1; 7 bases are shared with TRBD2. This CDR3 has 14 amino acids. The V gene end was trimmed by 6 bases and the J gene end by 1 base; junction bases not matched to a gene: 3. CDR1 and CDR2 from the germline V gene are SNHLY and FYNNEI. In DNA form, the CDR3 reads TGTGCCAGCAGGGGAGGGCTGTCCTACAATGAGCAGTTCTTC. Protein sequence: CASRGGLSYNEQFF.

The gene calls are TRBV2 and TRBJ2-1, with 12 bases lining up with TRBD1. The CDR3 contains 15 residues. The V gene's germline CDR1 is SNHLY and CDR2 FYNNEI. Trimming took 7 bases from V and 4 from J; bases not matched to a gene: 5. DNA of the CDR3: TGTGCCAGCACCCCGGGACAGGGGGCTTACAATGAGCAGTTCTTC. Protein product: CASTPGQGAYNEQFF.

The CDR3 loop reads CASSFAGGPQEQFF. The CDR3 nucleotides read TGTGCCAGCAGTTTCGCGGGGGGTCCCCAGGAGCAGTTCTTC. The chain uses TRBV2 and TRBJ2-1, with 8 bases aligning to TRBD2. The CDR3 runs to 14 residues. The V and J ends lost 5 bases and 10 bases, in that order; junction bases with no gene match: 10. Germline CDR1 is SNHLY and CDR2 is FYNNEI.

This chain uses TRBV4-2 with TRBJ1-6; TRBD1 matches at 10 bases. Trimming removed 4 bases from V and 9 bases from J; junction bases left unmatched: 3. This CDR3 spans 14 amino acids. Germline loops: CDR1 LGHNA, CDR2 YNFKEQ. The CDR3 loop is CASSPGQGTSPLHF. The CDR3 DNA is TGTGCCAGCAGCCCGGGACAGGGGACTTCACCCCTCCACTTT.

CDR3: CASSPQRGDTQYF. DNA for the CDR3: TGTGCCAGCAGTCCGCAGCGAGGGGATACGCAGTATTTT. The chain combines TRBV6-4 with TRBJ2-3, with D possibly TRBD2 on 5 matching bases. Deletions cut 5 bases from V and 6 bases from J, with 12 bases between. The length of the CDR3 is 13 residues. The germline CDR1 and CDR2 sequences are MRHNA and SNTAGT.

This sequence joins TRBV7-9 and TRBJ1-1, with TRBD1 matching over 8 bases. From germline, CDR1 is SEHNR and CDR2 FQNEAQ (reference sequence). The CDR3 loop spans 16 amino acids. V dropped 5 bases and J dropped 3; count of bases not matched to a gene: 11. The CDR3 spells CASSTRQGIGDTEAFF. The DNA of the CDR3 is TGTGCCAGCAGCACCCGACAGGGGATAGGGGACACTGAAGCTTTCTTT.

The J gene is TRBJ2-2, the V gene TRBV9; TRBD2 aligns across 11 bases. The ends lost 3 bases at V and 2 bases at J; junction bases unmatched: 6. The germline CDR1 and CDR2 sequences are SGDLS and YYNGEE. The CDR3 is made up of 17 amino acids. The CDR3: CASSEPTSGGNTGELFF. The CDR3 DNA follows: TGTGCCAGCAGCGAGCCAACTAGCGGGGGAAACACCGGGGAGCTGTTTTTT.

As to this clone: A much larger clone sits a single nucleotide away, making a read error possible. The sample holds other DNA sequences that translate to the same CDR3. V gene TRBV11-3 combines with J gene TRBJ2-3; D might be TRBD2 (6 bases). Trimming took off 2 bases at V and 1 base at J, with 7 bases between the two ends. Germline lookup yields CDR1 SGHNT and CDR2 YENEEA. This CDR3 contains 14 residues. The CDR3 nucleotides are TGTGCCAGCAGCTTATCGGGGGGCACAGATACGCAGTATTTT. This codes for CASSLSGGTDTQYF.

The rearrangement links TRBV6-5 to TRBJ1-4; 8 bases map to TRBD1. The germline V gene encodes CDR1 MNHEY and CDR2 SVGAGI. The CDR3 length is 14 residues. J lost 7 bases, V lost 6 bases, and 7 bases had no gene match. CDR3 sequence (DNA): TGTGCCAGCAGCTTGACAGGGGTTGGTGAAAAACTGTTTTTT. Protein sequence: CASSLTGVGEKLFF.

The chain carries TRBV19 and TRBJ1-3, with 8 nucleotides matching TRBD1. Germline V gene lookup returns CDR1 LNHDA and CDR2 SQIVND (reference sequence). The length of the CDR3 is 15 residues. The J segment lost 4 bases and the V segment lost 6 bases, leaving 8 bases of the junction unmatched. CDR3 amino acids: CASSPTGQGGNTIYF. CDR3 in DNA: TGTGCCAGTAGCCCTACCGGACAGGGAGGAAACACCATATATTTT.

V and J are TRBV5-4 and TRBJ1-2; D remains unclear. The ends were cut back, 3 bases at V and 3 bases at J, with 9 bases in the middle. The length of the CDR3 is 13 residues. The germline V gene has CDR1 SGHNT and CDR2 YYREEE (reference sequence). CDR3 loop: CASSSTQHYGYTF. The DNA of the CDR3 is TGTGCCAGCAGCTCCACACAGCACTATGGCTACACCTTC.

DNA for the CDR3: TGTGCCTGGAACACACAGGGCGGGAATGAAAAACTGTTTTTT. Its protein product is CAWNTQGGNEKLFF. This chain uses TRBV30 with TRBJ1-4, with D perhaps matching TRBD1 (6 bases). Germline assignment: CDR1 GTSNPN and CDR2 SVGIG (reference sequence). This CDR3 has 14 amino acids. V was cut by 4 bases and J by 5 bases, with 14 bases left in between.

This CDR3 reads CASSLEQGKQYF. CDR3 bases: TGTGCCAGCAGTTTAGAGCAGGGCAAGCAGTACTTC. The chain is built from TRBV12-3 or TRBV12-4 and TRBJ2-7; perhaps TRBD1 as D (5 bases). The CDR3 has 12 residues. Trimming removed 1 base at V and 8 bases at J, with 9 bases between.

This chain uses TRBV7-2 with TRBJ1-5; D not certain. V was clipped by 1 base and J by 2 bases, with 6 bases between them. Germline assignment: CDR1 SGHTA and CDR2 FQGNSA. This CDR3 spans 14 amino acids. CDR3 sequence (DNA): TGTGCCAGCAGCTTAGGTACGGGCAATCAGCCCCAGCATTTT. The encoded protein is CASSLGTGNQPQHF.

The chain combines TRBV10-3 with TRBJ1-5, with TRBD1 identical over 9 bases. Germline CDR1 ENHRY, CDR2 SYGVKD. V trimming: 4 bases; J trimming: 0 bases; junction bases outside the gene matches: 4. The CDR3 is 16 amino acids. For the CDR3, the DNA is TGTGCCATCAGTGGGGGACAGGGTTATAGCAATCAGCCCCAGCATTTT. Its translation is CAISGGQGYSNQPQHF.

CDR3 coding DNA: TGTGCCAGCAGCATAGGGGGAGGGACAGGGGTGGAGACCCAGTACTTC. Translated, it gives CASSIGGGTGVETQYF. The rearrangement joins TRBV7-2 to TRBJ2-5; 10 nucleotides match TRBD1. Unmatched junction bases numbered 11, after V lost 5 bases and J lost 5 bases. CDR3 length: 16 amino acids. The germline CDR1 and CDR2 sequences are SGHTA and FQGNSA.

This chain uses TRBV7-7 with TRBJ2-3, with TRBD2 matching 11 bases. The CDR3 extends over 15 amino acids. V lost 6 bases, J lost 1 base, and 3 bases stayed unmatched. Germline V gene lookup returns CDR1 SSHAT and CDR2 FNYEAQ (reference sequence). The CDR3 DNA sequence: TGTGCCAGCAGTTCGGGACTAGCGGGCACAGATACGCAGTATTTT. This gives the protein CASSSGLAGTDTQYF.

The chain joins TRBV11-2 to TRBJ1-1; D is undetermined. Germline loops: CDR1 SGHAT, CDR2 FQNNGV. The V end was cut by 4 bases, the J end by 8 bases, with 8 bases between. The CDR3 runs 11 residues. The CDR3 region is CASSSRREAFF. The CDR3 DNA reads as TGTGCCAGCAGCTCGCGAAGAGAAGCTTTCTTT. Full variable domain (remainder filled in from reference TRBV11-2 and TRBJ1-1): EAGVAQSPRYKIIEKRQSVAFWCNPISGHATLYWYQQILGQGPKLLIQFQNNGVVDDSQLPKDRFSAERLKGVDSTLKIQPAKLEDSAVYLCASSSRREAFFGQGTRLTVV.

The chain is built from TRBV2 and TRBJ1-5, with no clear D. The V and J ends lost 4 bases and 0 bases respectively, with 7 bases between them. Germline CDR1 reads SNHLY; CDR2 reads FYNNEI. The CDR3 length is 14 residues. The CDR3 DNA follows: TGTGCCAGCAGTGGGCGGGATAGCAATCAGCCCCAGCATTTT. Its protein is CASSGRDSNQPQHF.

This clone was counted a single time. The V call is TRBV6-6, the J call TRBJ1-1, with TRBD1 as a possible D gene (6 bases). CDR1 and CDR2 (germline): MNHNY, SVGAGI (reference sequence). The CDR3 has 16 amino acids. The V and J ends lost 4 bases and 0 bases respectively, with 15 bases between them. DNA of the CDR3: TGTGCCAGCAGTTGGGGGCTACAGGGATTGAACACTGAAGCTTTCTTT. It encodes CASSWGLQGLNTEAFF.